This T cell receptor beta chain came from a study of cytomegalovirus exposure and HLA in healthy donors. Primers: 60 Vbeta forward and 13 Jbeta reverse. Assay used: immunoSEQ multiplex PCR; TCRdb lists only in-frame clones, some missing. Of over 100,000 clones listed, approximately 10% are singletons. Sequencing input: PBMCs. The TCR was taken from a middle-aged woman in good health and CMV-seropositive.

The CDR3 nucleotides read TGTGCCATCAGTGATTGGCAAAACCAAGAGACCCAGTACTTC. Translated, it gives CAISDWQNQETQYF. The chain uses TRBV10-3 and TRBJ2-5; D remains ambiguous. The V end lost 3 bases, the J end lost 0 bases, and 8 bases lay between the germline ends. The CDR3 runs 14 residues. CDR1 ENHRY and CDR2 SYGVKD come from the germline V gene.